These 32 T cell receptor beta chains share one sample of origin, sequenced in a study of beta chain features in type 1 diabetes. General study results and limits: All four CD4+ subsets from Type 1 diabetes patients carried moderately but significantly shorter TCRB CDR3s.

These receptors' targets are unknown. The study reverse transcribed the entire isolated RNA, so it sequenced expressed TCRB transcripts. Sequencing used immunoSEQ multiplex PCR; TCRdb keeps in-frame clones, though not all of them. The sample includes 500,000 to 800,000 clones, roughly an eighth of them seen just once. Source material: naive CD4+ T cells from blood. Receptors originate from a man aged 25 to 40 with type 1 diabetes.

The chain recombines TRBV5-1 with TRBJ2-1; weak D call: TRBD1 (6 bases). This CDR3 region has 14 residues. Germline V CDR1 and CDR2: SGHRS, YFSETQ. Trimming removed 3 bases from V and 8 bases from J, with 15 bases in between. CDR3 protein: CASSSGTPLDEQFF. CDR3 bases: TGCGCCAGCAGCTCCGGGACACCCCTCGATGAGCAGTTCTTC.

V gene TRBV18 combines with J gene TRBJ1-1, with no clear D. The germline CDR1 and CDR2 sequences are KGHSH and LQKENI. This CDR3 is 13 amino acids long. The V end lost 8 bases, the J end lost 4 bases, and 14 bases lay between the germline ends. The CDR3 loop reads CASHPDSATEAFF. In DNA form, the CDR3 reads TGTGCCAGCCATCCGGATTCCGCCACTGAAGCTTTCTTT.

This clone was recorded a few times. The V call is TRBV9, the J call TRBJ2-7; 9 positions agree with TRBD1. This CDR3 is 14 amino acids long. In germline, CDR1 is SGDLS, CDR2 YYNGEE. Germline trimming cut 0 bases from V and 2 bases from J; bases unmatched to any gene: 0. This CDR3 reads CASSVGDRAYEQYF. In DNA, the CDR3 is TGTGCCAGCAGCGTAGGGGACAGGGCCTACGAGCAGTACTTC.

This chain uses TRBV6-5 with TRBJ1-1; D ambiguous. Per germline, CDR1 MNHEY and CDR2 SVGAGI. Trimming removed 10 bases at V and 9 bases at J, with 21 bases between. There are 13 residues in the CDR3. The CDR3 is CANSPSGRLKAFF. Written as DNA, the CDR3 is TGTGCCAACTCGCCTTCGGGAAGACTAAAAGCTTTCTTT.

V gene TRBV5-4 combines with J gene TRBJ2-1, with D maybe TRBD1 (7 bases). This CDR3 comprises 17 residues. V lost 4 bases and J 0 bases, leaving 17 bases between the germline ends. Germline V gives CDR1 SGHNT, CDR2 YYREEE (reference sequence). The DNA of the CDR3 is TGTGCCAGCAGCGCCATGTACAGGGGAGGCTCCTACAATGAGCAGTTCTTC. Its protein is CASSAMYRGGSYNEQFF.

V gene TRBV5-6 combines with J gene TRBJ2-3; D possibly corresponds to TRBD2 (6 bases). Germline V gene lookup returns CDR1 SGHDT and CDR2 YYEEEE. The CDR3 runs 16 residues. The germline V and J ends were trimmed by 0 bases and 5 bases, with 16 bases remaining between them. The CDR3 DNA reads as TGTGCCAGCAGCTTGGCCCAATCGGAGGGGCAAGATACGCAGTATTTT. Amino acids: CASSLAQSEGQDTQYF.

CDR3 loop: CASSFGGGAESYNEQFF. The CDR3 coding sequence is TGTGCCAGCAGCTTTGGCGGGGGGGCCGAGTCCTACAATGAGCAGTTCTTC. V and J are TRBV7-6 and TRBJ2-1; 9 bases are shared with TRBD2. Germline V gives CDR1 SGHVS, CDR2 FNYEAQ. The CDR3 runs to 17 residues. V was clipped by 3 bases and J by 1 base; unmatched bases: 7.

The rearrangement links TRBV10-3 to TRBJ2-1, with 11 bases that match TRBD1. The germline V gene encodes CDR1 ENHRY and CDR2 SYGVKD. The CDR3 totals 17 residues. The J segment lost 7 bases and the V segment lost 3 bases, leaving 11 bases of the junction unmatched. The CDR3 here is CAISDSTGTGGLNEQFF. The CDR3 DNA is TGTGCCATCAGTGATTCAACCGGGACAGGGGGTTTGAATGAGCAGTTCTTC.

In the case of this clone: A junction end diverges from the germline sequence, so it may reflect a read error. The J gene is TRBJ2-1, the V gene TRBV7-7; D call uncertain. This CDR3 contains 13 residues. Germline V gene data show CDR1 as SSHAT and CDR2 as FNYEAQ (reference sequence). CDR3 region: CASSLDTRNEQFF. CDR3 sequence (DNA): TGTGCTAGCAGCTTAGATACGCGCAATGAGCAGTTCTTC.

The chain is built from TRBV10-3 and TRBJ1-6, with D unclear. Germline CDR1 reads ENHRY; CDR2 reads SYGVKD. The CDR3 covers 15 residues. With 3 bases removed from V and 7 bases from J, the gap between germline ends came to 13 bases. The CDR3 DNA follows: TGTGCCATCAGTGATTATCGAGCGAGGAATTCACCCCTCCACTTT. The encoded protein is CAISDYRARNSPLHF.

This clone has more than one count but fewer than ten. The chain couples TRBV25-1 to TRBJ2-5, with no clear D. This CDR3 region has 16 residues. Germline V gene lookup returns CDR1 MGHDK and CDR2 SYGVNS. V was pared by 0 bases and J by 5 bases, with 16 bases between. CDR3 bases: TGTGCCAGCAGTGAATATATCGACAATCTTGAGGAGACCCAGTACTTC. This gives the protein CASSEYIDNLEETQYF.

The CDR3, as DNA: TGCGCCAGCAGCGCCTGGACGGACAGGCCCTATGGCTACACCTTC. Its translation: CASSAWTDRPYGYTF. The chain has TRBV4-3 and TRBJ1-2; 7 nucleotides agree with TRBD1. Looked up from germline, CDR1 is LGHNA and CDR2 is YSLEER. V shed 5 bases, J shed 4 bases, and the junction held 10 bases outside the gene matches. CDR3 length: 15 amino acids.

This clone showed up just a few times. The rearrangement uses TRBV10-3 and TRBJ1-2; perhaps TRBD1 as D (6 bases). Deletions cut 3 bases from V and 9 bases from J, with 14 bases between. Germline CDR1 ENHRY, CDR2 SYGVKD. The CDR3 is 13 residues long. The CDR3 loop is CAISEGDIGSYTF. CDR3 coding DNA: TGTGCCATCAGTGAAGGGGACATAGGGAGCTACACCTTC.

The V call is TRBV28, the J call TRBJ1-2; TRBD1 agrees at 7 bases. The CDR3 loop spans 12 amino acids. The V gene's germline CDR1 is MDHEN and CDR2 SYDVKM. The trim removed 10 bases at V and 8 bases at J, leaving 10 bases unmatched. The CDR3 bases are TGTGCCATTTCCACAGGGGAAGCCGGCTACACCTTC. This sequence encodes CAISTGEAGYTF.

The J gene is TRBJ1-2, the V gene TRBV2; D is possibly TRBD1 (6 bases). Germline CDR1 SNHLY, CDR2 FYNNEI. Trimming took off 3 bases at V and 7 bases at J, with 12 bases between the two ends. There are 13 residues in the CDR3. The DNA of the CDR3 is TGTGCCAGCAGTGACAGGGGCGTTGGTGGCTACACCTTC. Protein sequence: CASSDRGVGGYTF.

The rearrangement links TRBV7-2 to TRBJ2-3, with 8 bases lining up with TRBD2. Germline V gives CDR1 SGHTA, CDR2 FQGNSA. This CDR3 contains 16 residues. The trim removed 5 bases at V and 2 bases at J, leaving 9 bases unmatched. The CDR3 spells CASSPLGAGVTDTQYF. In DNA, the CDR3 is TGTGCCAGCAGCCCCCTGGGAGCGGGGGTCACAGATACGCAGTATTTT. The whole variable domain, filled in from reference TRBV7-2 and TRBJ2-3, reads GAGVSQSPSNKVTEKGKDVELRCDPISGHTALYWYRQSLGQGLEFLIYFQGNSAPDKSGLPSDRFSAERTGGSVSTLTIQRTQQEDSAVYLCASSPLGAGVTDTQYFGPGTRLTVL.

The rearrangement links TRBV11-2 to TRBJ1-1; D remains ambiguous. Per the germline V gene, CDR1 is SGHAT and CDR2 is FQNNGV. V was cut by 5 bases and J by 5 bases, with 15 bases left in between. There are 14 residues in the CDR3. CDR3 bases: TGTGCCAGCAGCCCGATCTTGACAAGAACTGAAGCTTTCTTT. As protein: CASSPILTRTEAFF. The full variable domain, in which reference TRBV11-2 and TRBJ1-1 provide the parts outside the CDR3, is EAGVAQSPRYKIIEKRQSVAFWCNPISGHATLYWYQQILGQGPKLLIQFQNNGVVDDSQLPKDRFSAERLKGVDSTLKIQPAKLEDSAVYLCASSPILTRTEAFFGQGTRLTVV.

This clone was seen a handful of times. The identical CDR3 is also encoded by other nucleotide sequences in the sample. V is TRBV7-9 and J is TRBJ1-1; 10 bases match TRBD1. In germline, CDR1 is SEHNR, CDR2 FQNEAQ (reference sequence). V shed 4 bases and J 1 base; nucleotides not matched to a gene: 0. This CDR3 is built from 14 residues. CDR3 sequence reads: CASSWTGGNTEAFF. DNA of the CDR3: TGTGCCAGCAGCTGGACAGGGGGGAACACTGAAGCTTTCTTT.

This clone has just a few counts. The V gene is TRBV28, the J gene TRBJ2-3, with 9 bases lining up with TRBD2. The CDR3 has 14 amino acids. Germline CDR1 reads MDHEN; CDR2 reads SYDVKM. The ends lost 6 bases at V and 4 bases at J; junction bases unmatched: 5. In nucleotides, the CDR3 is TGTGCCAGCAGCCCGGGACTAGCTTCAGATACGCAGTATTTT. Protein sequence: CASSPGLASDTQYF.

This clone was seen a handful of times. The chain has TRBV10-3 and TRBJ1-1, with 8 bases aligning to TRBD1. V was clipped by 2 bases and J by 0 bases; unmatched bases: 2. Germline CDR1 is ENHRY and CDR2 is SYGVKD. This CDR3 has 15 residues. The CDR3: CAISEGTGMNTEAFF. In DNA form, the CDR3 reads TGTGCCATCAGTGAGGGGACAGGAATGAACACTGAAGCTTTCTTT.

The J gene is TRBJ2-3, the V gene TRBV29-1; no definite D call. The CDR3 loop spans 13 amino acids. Trimming removed 3 bases from V and 2 bases from J, with 9 bases in between. Per the germline V gene, CDR1 is SQVTM and CDR2 is ANQGSEA. Written as DNA, the CDR3 is TGCAGCGTTGATCTTCTAGTCACAGATACGCAGTATTTT. This codes for CSVDLLVTDTQYF.

This chain links TRBV4-2 with TRBJ2-5; 11 positions agree with TRBD2. The CDR3 runs to 20 residues. In germline, CDR1 is LGHNA, CDR2 YNFKEQ. Trimming at V came to 4 bases and at J to 2 bases, leaving 18 bases not matched to a gene. CDR3 region: CASSPDASGGFKGGQETQYF. DNA of the CDR3: TGTGCCAGCAGCCCCGACGCTAGCGGGGGGTTTAAAGGGGGGCAAGAGACCCAGTACTTC.

This clone is a singleton in its sample. The V call is TRBV5-6, the J call TRBJ1-2; a possible D gene is TRBD1 (5 bases). Looked up from germline, CDR1 is SGHDT and CDR2 is YYEEEE. This CDR3 region has 12 residues. Trimming took off 4 bases at V and 8 bases at J, with 12 bases between the two ends. The CDR3 spells CASSAGTTGYTF. For the CDR3, the DNA is TGTGCCAGCAGCGCCGGGACTACGGGCTACACCTTC.

A few counts support this clone. It is unclear where the CDR3 begins or ends on the DNA, so no DNA is shown, and the CDR3 is as TCRdb lists it. V usage is TRBV2 and J usage is TRBJ1-1; TRBD1, the D gene given by the table, was not confirmed from the DNA. Germline CDR1 and CDR2: SNHLY and FYNNEI. Ends included, the CDR3 has 14 residues. CDR3 in amino acids: CASILDRGNTEAFF.

V and J are TRBV25-1 and TRBJ1-3; no reliable D call. V lost 5 bases and J 1 base, leaving 3 bases between the germline ends. The germline V gene encodes CDR1 MGHDK and CDR2 SYGVNS. The CDR3 spans 12 residues. The CDR3, as DNA: TGTGCCAGCAGTCCTTCTGGAAACACCATATATTTT. Amino acids: CASSPSGNTIYF.

This clone appeared a few times. The chain uses TRBV6-1 and TRBJ2-7; 8 nucleotides align to TRBD1. Losses at the gene ends were 4 bases for V and 2 bases for J; bases not matched to a gene: 4. Germline V gives CDR1 MNHNS, CDR2 SASEGT. There are 14 residues in the CDR3. The CDR3 DNA reads as TGTGCCAGCAGTGTCCGGGACAGGCCCTACGAGCAGTACTTC. Protein sequence: CASSVRDRPYEQYF.

In this sample, this clone turned up many times. V gene TRBV14 combines with J gene TRBJ2-4; D is possibly TRBD1 or TRBD2 (5 bases each). The CDR3 sequence is 15 residues long. In germline, CDR1 is SGHDN, CDR2 FVKESK. Trimming took 0 bases from V and 7 from J, leaving 13 bases between them. The CDR3 sequence is CASSQDPGSYNIQYF. In DNA, the CDR3 is TGTGCCAGCAGCCAAGACCCAGGGAGTTATAACATTCAGTACTTC.

This clone was observed a handful of times. The chain recombines TRBV7-2 with TRBJ1-6; D is perhaps TRBD1 (6 bases). CDR3 length equals 14 residues. Germline V gene data show CDR1 as SGHTA and CDR2 as FQGNSA. Trimming took 5 bases from V and 6 from J, leaving 11 bases between them. CDR3 coding DNA: TGTGCCAGCAGCCCGGGACAAGCTAATTCACCCCTCCACTTT. As protein: CASSPGQANSPLHF.

This clone has more than one count but fewer than ten. In the same sample, other DNA sequences code for this CDR3. The chain recombines TRBV29-1 with TRBJ2-7, with 9 bases fitting TRBD1. The CDR3 loop spans 14 amino acids. CDR1 is SQVTM and CDR2 is ANQGSEA in the germline V gene. Trimming took 5 bases from V and 1 from J; bases not matched to a gene: 6. The CDR3 protein is CSVYGQGQSYEQYF. The DNA for the CDR3 is TGCAGCGTTTACGGACAGGGGCAATCCTACGAGCAGTACTTC.

The J gene is TRBJ1-6, the V gene TRBV10-3, with D unclear. The germline V gene has CDR1 ENHRY and CDR2 SYGVKD. Trimming removed 4 bases at V and 6 bases at J, with 10 bases between. The CDR3 spans 14 residues. The CDR3 region is CAISVEGFNSPLHF. CDR3 sequence (DNA): TGTGCCATCAGTGTTGAAGGGTTTAATTCACCCCTCCACTTT.

This clone was seen a few times. The DNA of the CDR3 is TGCAGCGAAATAGCGGGGGGTGTTTCAGATACGCAGTATTTT. This gives the protein CSEIAGGVSDTQYF. The chain couples TRBV29-1 to TRBJ2-3; 10 nucleotides align to TRBD2. The CDR3 covers 14 residues. Trimming cost V 7 bases and J 4 bases; bases outside gene matches: 8. In germline, CDR1 is SQVTM, CDR2 ANQGSEA.

This clone was observed a few times. The CDR3, as DNA: TGTGCCAGCAGTTTTACGGGCTCAAATCAGCCCCAGCATTTT. Its translation is CASSFTGSNQPQHF. This chain connects TRBV27 to TRBJ1-5, with no clear D. Trimming pared 3 bases from V and 4 bases from J, leaving 10 bases between. Germline values: CDR1 MNHEY, CDR2 SMNVEV (reference sequence). The CDR3 loop spans 14 amino acids.